These 13 T cell receptor beta chains were sequenced from one sample in a study of shared clonotypes between healthy human individuals. This table comes from immunoSEQ multiplex PCR, and its TCRdb copy is limited to in-frame clones, with some not included. The top ten clones hold nearly 25% of a sample with about 820,000 clones, about 91% of them seen once. Naivety among CD8 cells was defined by CD45RO negativity and positive CCR7 selection, thereby excluding terminally differentiated effector memory CD45RA+ cells. Material for sequencing was naive CD8+ T cells sorted from blood. These receptors were taken from a man aged 25-40 years in good health.

V is TRBV27 and J is TRBJ2-3; D gene unclear. The CDR3 is 14 amino acids. The germline V and J ends were trimmed by 3 bases and 6 bases, with 13 bases remaining between them. Germline V lookup: CDR1 MNHEY, CDR2 SMNVEV (reference sequence). CDR3 protein: CASSFDTSQDTQYF. CDR3 DNA sequence: TGTGCCAGCAGTTTCGACACCTCTCAGGATACGCAGTATTTT.

This chain uses TRBV10-3 with TRBJ2-5; D remains ambiguous. CDR1 and CDR2 (germline): ENHRY, SYGVKD. CDR3 length equals 13 residues. V gave up 10 bases and J gave up 4 bases, with 16 bases separating them. The CDR3 DNA is TGTGCCAATGGCCGGAACCCCTCAGAGACCCAGTACTTC. It yields the protein CANGRNPSETQYF.

The chain joins TRBV7-9 to TRBJ1-2; tentative D call: TRBD1 (6 bases). The CDR3 runs 14 residues. In germline, CDR1 is SEHNR, CDR2 FQNEAQ (reference sequence). Between the trimmed V and J ends, which lost 3 bases and 3 bases, there was a span of 11 bases. The CDR3 DNA reads TGTGCCAGCAGCTTTCAGGGGTCTGACTATGGCTACACCTTC. The encoded protein is CASSFQGSDYGYTF. Full variable domain (missing parts from reference TRBV7-9 and TRBJ1-2): DTGVSQNPRHKITKRGQNVTFRCDPISEHNRLYWYRQTLGQGPEFLTYFQNEAQLEKSRLLSDRFSAERPKGSFSTLEIQRTEQGDSAMYLCASSFQGSDYGYTFGSGTRLTVV.

Worth noting for this clone: This sequence is one base from a far larger clone and is likely a read error. V is TRBV15 and J is TRBJ2-7, with 11 bases lining up with TRBD1. V shed 6 bases and J 3 bases; nucleotides not matched to a gene: 4. The germline gives CDR1 LNHNV, CDR2 YYDKDF (reference sequence). There are 14 residues in the CDR3. Here the CDR3 DNA reads TGTGCCACCAGTACCGGGACAGGGGGCTACGAGCAGTACTTC. It yields the protein CATSTGTGGYEQYF.

The rearrangement links TRBV7-8 to TRBJ1-1; D perhaps matches TRBD1 (6 bases). Trimming pared 5 bases from V and 5 bases from J, leaving 18 bases between. CDR3 length: 15 amino acids. Germline CDR1 and CDR2: SGHVS and FQNEAQ. The chain's CDR3 is CASSPRRGRGTEAFF. Here the CDR3 DNA reads TGTGCCAGCAGCCCTAGAAGGGGCAGGGGAACTGAAGCTTTCTTT.

The chain uses TRBV28 and TRBJ2-7; 16 bases map to TRBD2. This CDR3 region has 16 residues. The V segment lost 6 bases and the J segment 6 bases; nucleotides outside the gene matches: 8. Germline V gene sequence: CDR1 MDHEN, CDR2 SYDVKM. CDR3 nucleotide sequence: TGTGCCAGCAGCCTCGGGACTAGCGGGAGGGCCCTCGAGCAGTACTTC. Protein: CASSLGTSGRALEQYF.

The chain combines TRBV11-2 with TRBJ2-1; D ambiguous. This CDR3 spans 13 amino acids. The V gene lost 1 base and the J gene lost 8 bases, with 9 bases spanning the gap. CDR1 and CDR2 from the germline V gene are SGHAT and FQNNGV. In DNA, the CDR3 is TGTGCCAGCAGCTTAGGCCTGGTCTATGAGCAGTTCTTC. Its protein product is CASSLGLVYEQFF.

This chain uses TRBV2 with TRBJ2-1, with TRBD2 matching 9 bases. The trim removed 6 bases at V and 3 bases at J, leaving 6 bases unmatched. Germline V gene sequence: CDR1 SNHLY, CDR2 FYNNEI. This CDR3 spans 15 amino acids. In DNA form, the CDR3 reads TGTGCCAGCAGATCCGTAGCGGGAGTCTACAATGAGCAGTTCTTC. Residues: CASRSVAGVYNEQFF. Looking up the rest from reference TRBV2 and TRBJ2-1 gives the full variable domain: EPEVTQTPSHQVTQMGQEVILRCVPISNHLYFYWYRQILGQKVEFLVSFYNNEISEKSEIFDDQFSVERPDGSNFTLKIRSTKLEDSAMYFCASRSVAGVYNEQFFGPGTRLTVL.

This chain connects TRBV18 to TRBJ2-1, with 8 bases fitting TRBD1. The CDR3 consists of 17 residues. CDR1 is KGHSH, CDR2 LQKENI, per germline. Unmatched junction bases numbered 14, after V lost 1 base and J lost 9 bases. The CDR3 here is CASSPRPRDRTSGEQFF. In DNA form, the CDR3 reads TGTGCCAGCTCACCACGACCCCGGGACAGGACCTCCGGTGAGCAGTTCTTC. Variable domain in full (rest from reference TRBV18 and TRBJ2-1): NAGVMQNPRHLVRRRGQEARLRCSPMKGHSHVYWYRQLPEEGLKFMVYLQKENIIDESGMPKERFSAEFPKEGPSILRIQQVVRGDSAAYFCASSPRPRDRTSGEQFFGPGTRLTVL.

The chain uses TRBV27 and TRBJ2-7; TRBD1 matches 9 bases. The CDR3 is made up of 13 amino acids. Germline V gene lookup returns CDR1 MNHEY and CDR2 SMNVEV (reference sequence). Trimming took 6 bases from V and 7 from J; bases not matched to a gene: 7. As DNA, the CDR3 is TGTGCCAGCAGCAGGGGACAGGGTGGTGAGCAGTACTTC. Translation gives CASSRGQGGEQYF.

The CDR3 region is CAWRQAANYGYTF. DNA for the CDR3: TGTGCCTGGAGACAGGCAGCTAACTATGGCTACACCTTC. This rearrangement joins TRBV30 to TRBJ1-2; the D gene is possibly TRBD1 (5 bases). V lost 3 bases and J lost 0, with 8 bases in between. The CDR3 sequence is 13 residues long. Germline CDR1 GTSNPN, CDR2 SVGIG (reference sequence).

The rearrangement joins TRBV5-1 to TRBJ2-7, with D tentatively TRBD1 (6 bases). In germline, CDR1 is SGHRS, CDR2 YFSETQ. The CDR3 consists of 14 residues. The germline V and J ends were trimmed by 5 bases and 2 bases, with 14 bases remaining between them. The CDR3 bases are TGCGCCAGCAGGACGCTCCAGGGGACCTACGAGCAGTACTTC. Its translation: CASRTLQGTYEQYF.

The chain has TRBV30 and TRBJ2-7; D is unresolved. The CDR3 has 14 amino acids. Germline V CDR1 and CDR2: GTSNPN, SVGIG (reference sequence). The V end was cut by 0 bases, the J end by 0 bases, with 9 bases between. Here the CDR3 DNA reads TGTGCCTGGAGTGTATACCGAGACTCCTACGAGCAGTACTTC. This encodes CAWSVYRDSYEQYF.